Following are 14 T cell receptor beta chains from one sample sequenced in a study of blood T cell repertoires in COVID-19. Repertoires were generated with immunoSEQ multiplex PCR, while TCRdb's copy carries only in-frame clones and drops some. The data show tens of thousands of clones, with around 80% seen just once and 4.5% to 7% held by the top ten. The sample was peripheral blood. Receptors originate from a man aged 60 to 69 with active or convalescent COVID-19.

J is TRBJ2-7 and V is TRBV30, with D perhaps matching TRBD1 (7 bases). V was pared by 1 base and J by 11 bases, with 18 bases between. There are 13 residues in the CDR3. Germline V lookup: CDR1 GTSNPN, CDR2 SVGIG (reference sequence). CDR3 amino acids: CAWSGGGTASKYF. The CDR3 region has the DNA TGTGCCTGGAGTGGGGGCGGGACAGCGAGCAAGTACTTC.

The chain carries TRBV9 and TRBJ1-4; D is perhaps TRBD1 (5 bases). Trimming shortened V by 0 bases and J by 6 bases, and 12 bases separated the two germline ends. The CDR3 runs 15 residues. Germline CDR1 reads SGDLS; CDR2 reads YYNGEE. The CDR3 coding sequence is TGTGCCAGCAGCGTAGGGTGGGGCCCCTATGAAAAACTGTTTTTT. Residues: CASSVGWGPYEKLFF.

The V and J genes are TRBV2 and TRBJ2-3; 8 bases agree with TRBD2. The CDR3 consists of 15 residues. V shed 7 bases, J shed 2 bases, and the junction held 8 bases outside the gene matches. CDR1 is SNHLY, CDR2 FYNNEI, per germline. As DNA, the CDR3 is TGTGCCAGCACCGAAGGCGGGGGGCCCACAGATACGCAGTATTTT. This gives the protein CASTEGGGPTDTQYF. Filled out from reference TRBV2 and TRBJ2-3, the complete variable domain reads EPEVTQTPSHQVTQMGQEVILRCVPISNHLYFYWYRQILGQKVEFLVSFYNNEISEKSEIFDDQFSVERPDGSNFTLKIRSTKLEDSAMYFCASTEGGGPTDTQYFGPGTRLTVL.

The J gene is TRBJ2-3, the V gene TRBV6-2 or TRBV6-3; the match to TRBD2 covers 9 bases. The J segment lost 4 bases and the V segment lost 2 bases, leaving 16 bases of the junction unmatched. CDR3 length: 19 amino acids. Germline V gene data show CDR1 as MNHEY and CDR2 as SVGEGT. CDR3 DNA sequence: TGTGCCAGCAGTTACCCCCCGTGGTGCGGGGGGGCGACTGCAGATACGCAGTATTTT. Translating gives CASSYPPWCGGATADTQYF.

This clone has just one count. This chain links TRBV2 with TRBJ2-7; TRBD1 is a possible D gene (5 bases). V gave up 8 bases and J gave up 1 base, with 12 bases separating them. This CDR3 is 13 amino acids long. Germline V CDR1 and CDR2: SNHLY, FYNNEI. The DNA for the CDR3 is TGTGCCAGCGACCCGGACACGTCCTACGAGCAGTACTTC. This gives the protein CASDPDTSYEQYF.

The table lists this clone with a few counts. This chain uses TRBV11-2 with TRBJ2-7; TRBD1 matches 8 bases. Germline V gene sequence: CDR1 SGHAT, CDR2 FQNNGV. Germline trimming cut 0 bases from V and 6 bases from J; bases unmatched to any gene: 7. The CDR3 is 15 amino acids. This CDR3 is CASSLDQAGGLEQYF. DNA for the CDR3: TGTGCCAGCAGCTTAGATCAGGCAGGGGGCCTCGAGCAGTACTTC.

The V gene is TRBV7-2, the J gene TRBJ1-3, with 8 bases matching TRBD1. With 5 bases clipped from V and 2 bases from J, the junction kept 2 bases outside the gene matches. This CDR3 has 14 amino acids. From germline, CDR1 is SGHTA and CDR2 FQGNSA. In DNA form, the CDR3 reads TGTGCCAGCAGCCCACAGGGGGCTGGAAACACCATATATTTT. Protein product: CASSPQGAGNTIYF.

V is TRBV18 and J is TRBJ1-3, with D possibly matching TRBD1 (5 bases). Between the trimmed V and J ends, which lost 0 bases and 5 bases, there was a span of 8 bases. Germline V gives CDR1 KGHSH, CDR2 LQKENI. This CDR3 is 14 amino acids long. The CDR3 sequence is CASSPPADRNTIYF. CDR3 in DNA: TGTGCCAGCTCACCACCCGCGGACAGAAACACCATATATTTT.

This clone was found a few times. The CDR3 is CASSLRQGTRTGELFF. The DNA for the CDR3 is TGTGCCAGCAGTCTGAGACAGGGGACGAGGACCGGGGAGCTGTTTTTT. The chain joins TRBV27 to TRBJ2-2; TRBD1 matches at 8 bases. This CDR3 region has 16 residues. Unmatched junction bases numbered 10, after V lost 5 bases and J lost 5 bases. The germline CDR1 and CDR2 sequences are MNHEY and SMNVEV (reference sequence).

The CDR3 sequence: CASSPGFYTQYF. DNA of the CDR3: TGTGCCAGCAGCCCAGGGTTTTATACGCAGTATTTT. The V call is TRBV27, the J call TRBJ2-3; D perhaps matches TRBD1 (5 bases). The V and J ends lost 6 bases and 7 bases respectively, with 11 bases between them. The CDR3 length is 12 residues. Germline CDR1 reads MNHEY; CDR2 reads SMNVEV (reference sequence).

The chain couples TRBV5-4 to TRBJ1-1; TRBD1 matches 10 bases. The J segment lost 4 bases and the V segment lost 4 bases, leaving 7 bases of the junction unmatched. The CDR3 spans 15 residues. CDR1 and CDR2 from the germline V gene are SGHNT and YYREEE (reference sequence). The CDR3 nucleotides read TGTGCCAGCAGCCACACCCGGGACAGGGGCACTGAAGCTTTCTTT. This codes for CASSHTRDRGTEAFF.

The rearrangement uses TRBV5-1 and TRBJ1-2; 7 positions match TRBD1. J gave up 4 bases and V 4 bases, and 10 bases lay outside the gene matches. CDR3 length equals 15 residues. Germline V gene sequence: CDR1 SGHRS, CDR2 YFSETQ. Written as DNA, the CDR3 is TGCGCCAGCAGCCCTGGGACAGACGAGATCTATGGCTACACCTTC. It encodes CASSPGTDEIYGYTF.

The rearrangement links TRBV7-2 to TRBJ2-1; D perhaps matches TRBD2 (7 bases). Germline CDR1 is SGHTA and CDR2 is FQGNSA. CDR3 length: 15 residues. V was shortened by 4 bases and J by 14 bases, with 24 bases between the two germline ends. In DNA form, the CDR3 reads TGTGCCAGCAGCTCCGGGGTAGGCGGGGGCCGGGGGGAGTTCTTC. This codes for CASSSGVGGGRGEFF.

V usage is TRBV13 and J usage is TRBJ2-1; 8 bases map to TRBD2. Germline CDR1 and CDR2: PRHDT and FYEKMQ (reference sequence). The CDR3 runs to 20 residues. The J segment lost 0 bases and the V segment lost 6 bases, leaving 19 bases of the junction unmatched. The CDR3 nucleotides are TGTGCCAGCAGTTATTGGATCCCACAGCGGGGGCGGAGCTCCTACAATGAGCAGTTCTTC. Translated: CASSYWIPQRGRSSYNEQFF.